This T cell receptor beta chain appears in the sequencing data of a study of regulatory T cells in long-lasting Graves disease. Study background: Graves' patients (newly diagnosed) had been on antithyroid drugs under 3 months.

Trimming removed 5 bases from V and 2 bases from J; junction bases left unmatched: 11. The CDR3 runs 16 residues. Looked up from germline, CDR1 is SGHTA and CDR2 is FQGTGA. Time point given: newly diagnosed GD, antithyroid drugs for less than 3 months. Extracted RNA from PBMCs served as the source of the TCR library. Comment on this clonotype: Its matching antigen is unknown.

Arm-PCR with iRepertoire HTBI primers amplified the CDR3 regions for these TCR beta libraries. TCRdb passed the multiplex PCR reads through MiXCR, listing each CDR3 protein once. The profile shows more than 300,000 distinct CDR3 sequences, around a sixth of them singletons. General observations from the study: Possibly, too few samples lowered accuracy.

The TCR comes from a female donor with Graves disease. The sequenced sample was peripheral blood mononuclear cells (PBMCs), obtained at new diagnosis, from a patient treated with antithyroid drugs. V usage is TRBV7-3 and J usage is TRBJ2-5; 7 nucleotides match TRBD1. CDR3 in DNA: TGTGCCAGCAGCACGACCGGGACAGCGTTACAAGAGACCCAGTACTTC. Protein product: CASSTTGTALQETQYF.